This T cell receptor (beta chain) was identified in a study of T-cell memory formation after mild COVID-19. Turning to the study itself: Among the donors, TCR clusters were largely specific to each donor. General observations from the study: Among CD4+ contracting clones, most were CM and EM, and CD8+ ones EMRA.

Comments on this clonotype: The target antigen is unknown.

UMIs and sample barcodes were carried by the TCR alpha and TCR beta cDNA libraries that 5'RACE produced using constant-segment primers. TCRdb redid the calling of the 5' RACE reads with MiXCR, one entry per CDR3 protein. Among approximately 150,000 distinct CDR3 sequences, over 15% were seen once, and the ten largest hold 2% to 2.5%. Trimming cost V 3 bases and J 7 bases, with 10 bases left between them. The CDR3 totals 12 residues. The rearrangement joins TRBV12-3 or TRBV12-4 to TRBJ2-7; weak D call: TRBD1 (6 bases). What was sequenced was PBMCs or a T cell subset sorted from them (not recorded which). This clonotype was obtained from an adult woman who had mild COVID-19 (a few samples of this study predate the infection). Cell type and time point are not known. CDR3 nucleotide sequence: TGTGCCAGCAGTTTGACAGGTTGGGAGCAGTACTTC. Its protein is CASSLTGWEQYF.